These T cell receptor beta chains were read from a single sample in a study of shared clonotypes between healthy human individuals. Using immunoSEQ multiplex PCR, the repertoire was profiled, and TCRdb retains in-frame clones only, with some absent. The sample records about 480,000 clones, about 79% being singletons. Sequencing used PBMCs. The receptors shown here come from a woman aged 40 to 50 in good health. Some clones in this sample may be carry-over from other donors' samples. The CDR3 runs from the conserved cysteine through the conserved F or W. A D gene is named only where the DNA matches it firmly. Only some rows state a clone size, as once, few, many or a class for expanded clones.

>TRBV2|.|TRBJ1-2|.
CASRDSNYGYTF
TGTGCCAGCAGAGACAGTAACTATGGCTACACCTTC
>TRBV28|.|TRBJ1-2|.
CASSLLGFGGYTF
TGTGCCAGCAGTTTATTGGGCTTCGGGGGCTACACCTTC
>TRBV7-2|few|TRBJ2-1|TRBD2
CASSLLPGLASGNEQFF
TGTGCCAGCAGCTTGCTCCCGGGACTAGCCTCTGGCAATGAGCAGTTCTTC
>TRBV2|.|TRBJ2-7|TRBD2
CASSVGGSGYEQYF
TGTGCCAGCAGTGTCGGCGGGAGTGGATACGAGCAGTACTTC
>TRBV5-8|.|TRBJ2-1|TRBD2
CASSLKGLADLNEQFF
TGTGCCAGCAGCTTGAAAGGACTAGCGGATTTGAATGAGCAGTTCTTC
>TRBV27|once|TRBJ1-5|.
CASSFFDRADAPQHF
TGTGCCAGCAGTTTTTTTGACCGAGCGGACGCGCCCCAGCATTTT
>TRBV27|.|TRBJ2-7|.
CASSLALSSYEQYF
TGTGCCAGCAGTTTAGCCCTGAGCTCCTACGAGCAGTACTTC
>TRBV27|.|TRBJ2-5|.
CASSPTYSPGGTQYF
TGTGCCAGCAGTCCCACTTATTCTCCAGGCGGGACCCAGTACTTC
>TRBV28|.|TRBJ2-7|.
CASSFGLAPSYEQYF
TGTGCCAGCAGTTTTGGGCTAGCGCCGTCCTACGAGCAGTACTTC
>TRBV27|once|TRBJ1-2|.
CASTNGYGYTF
TGTGCCAGCACGAACGGGTATGGCTACACCTTC
>TRBV5-8|.|TRBJ1-2|.
CASSFQGYGYTF
TGTGCCAGCAGCTTTCAGGGATATGGCTACACCTTC
>TRBV30|few|TRBJ2-7|TRBD2
CAWSVRSMWTSETYEQYF
TGTGCCTGGAGTGTACGATCTATGTGGACTAGCGAGACCTACGAGCAGTACTTC
>TRBV7-8|once|TRBJ2-7|.
CASSKGAGFSYEQYF
TGTGCCAGCAGCAAAGGGGCGGGGTTCTCCTACGAGCAGTACTTC
>TRBV7-9|.|TRBJ1-1|.
CASSWENTEAFF
TGTGCCTCATCGTGGGAGAACACTGAAGCTTTCTTT
>TRBV7-2|.|TRBJ1-3|TRBD1
CASSSTTGSGNTIYF
TGTGCCAGCAGCTCCACGACAGGGTCTGGAAACACCATATATTTT
>TRBV19|.|TRBJ1-5|.
CASSEGDLDQPQHF
TGTGCCAGTAGTGAGGGGGACCTTGATCAGCCCCAGCATTTT
>TRBV5-5|.|TRBJ1-5|.
CASSLALVVSNQPQHF
TGTGCCAGCAGCTTGGCCTTGGTGGTCAGCAATCAGCCCCAGCATTTT
>TRBV5-6|.|TRBJ2-5|TRBD2
CASSPGIAGVQETQYF
TGTGCCAGCAGCCCCGGGATAGCGGGAGTTCAAGAGACCCAGTACTTC
>TRBV4-1|once|TRBJ2-2|TRBD2
CASSQRTSGRQSTGELFF
TGCGCCAGCAGCCAAAGGACTAGCGGGAGGCAGAGCACCGGGGAGCTGTTTTTT
>TRBV10-3|.|TRBJ1-1|TRBD1
CAISPTGFDTEAFF
TGTGCCATCAGCCCGACAGGGTTTGACACTGAAGCTTTCTTT
>TRBV5-5|few|TRBJ1-2|.
CASSASTGTNYGYTF
TGTGCCAGCAGCGCCTCGACAGGAACTAACTATGGCTACACCTTC
>TRBV5-8|.|TRBJ1-6|.
CASSGFRVSPLHF
TGTGCCAGCAGCGGATTCAGAGTTTCACCCCTCCACTTT
>TRBV5-1|.|TRBJ2-5|.
CASSLGVTGSEETQYF
TGCGCCAGCAGCTTGGGTGTTACGGGATCTGAGGAGACCCAGTACTTC
>TRBV5-6|.|TRBJ2-6|.
CASSLGRSGANVLTF
TGTGCCAGCAGCTTGGGCAGATCTGGGGCCAACGTCCTGACTTTC
>TRBV9|.|TRBJ2-1|TRBD2
CASSVSAGVESNEQFF
TGTGCCAGCAGCGTATCAGCGGGAGTAGAGTCCAATGAGCAGTTCTTC
>TRBV5-1|.|TRBJ2-1|.
CASSLAGQPYNEQFF
TGCGCCAGCAGCTTGGCAGGGCAGCCCTACAATGAGCAGTTCTTC
>TRBV30|.|TRBJ1-2|.
CAWSGAGGQDTF
TGTGCCTGGAGTGGGGCGGGAGGGCAGGACACCTTC
>TRBV5-4|.|TRBJ1-2|.
CASSLVGQVYGYTF
TGTGCCAGCAGCTTGGTAGGGCAGGTCTATGGCTACACCTTC
>TRBV29-1|.|TRBJ2-5|TRBD1
CAYRDRARETQYF
TGCGCATACCGGGACAGGGCGAGGGAGACCCAGTACTTC
>TRBV10-1|.|TRBJ1-5|.
CASSESGGIAGSGNQPQHF
TGCGCCAGCAGTGAGTCAGGTGGAATTGCGGGGAGTGGCAATCAGCCCCAGCATTTT
>TRBV11-2|.|TRBJ2-7|TRBD2
CASSLRTSGLYF
TGTGCCAGCAGCTTACGGACTAGCGGGCTATACTTC
>TRBV10-3|.|TRBJ2-3|TRBD2
CAIRGGLAGGTDTQYF
TGTGCCATCAGGGGGGGACTAGCGGGAGGCACAGATACGCAGTATTTT
>TRBV7-2|.|TRBJ2-1|TRBD1
CASSLALQGIGRFF
TGTGCCAGCAGCTTAGCGCTACAGGGGATAGGCAGGTTCTTC
>TRBV11-3|.|TRBJ1-1|.
CASSLDRSTEAFF
TGTGCCAGCAGCTTAGACAGGAGCACTGAAGCTTTCTTT
>TRBV6-1|.|TRBJ2-1|TRBD2
CASSEKTGTSGTFKQFF
TGTGCCAGCAGTGAAAAAACCGGGACTAGCGGGACCTTTAAGCAGTTCTTC
>TRBV7-2|.|TRBJ2-4|TRBD1
CASSGRDRGKNIQYF
TGTGCCAGCAGCGGCCGGGACAGGGGAAAAAACATTCAGTACTTC